What follows describes a single T cell receptor (beta chain). Antigen unknown. This specimen comes from a study of PD-1 blockade in mismatch repair-deficient tumors. In the study overall: Enrolled about 2013-2017, patients had progressing, pretreated mismatch repair-deficient cancers of 12 to 13 types. The study's findings and limits: Tumor-resident clones, often absent from pretreatment blood, expanded after pembrolizumab and then contracted.

The method was immunoSEQ multiplex PCR; TCRdb's version includes in-frame clones alone and lacks a portion of them. The sample has around 52,000 clones; roughly 80% are singletons. The CDR3 spans 17 residues. V lost 3 bases, J lost 1 base, and 16 bases lay in between. From germline, CDR1 is LNHDA and CDR2 SQIVND (reference sequence). Every patient had mismatch repair deficiency by PCR or immunohistochemistry. TCR sequencing covered a few patients who responded to pembrolizumab. The receptor comes from an adult with mismatch repair-deficient cancer. The chain is built from TRBV19 and TRBJ2-1, with D perhaps matching TRBD1 (6 bases). The sequencing used peripheral blood, collected less than 21 weeks after starting pembrolizumab. In DNA, the CDR3 is TGTGCCAGTAGTATTGGGCCACAGGGTCGGTCCTACAATGAGCAGTTCTTC. The encoded protein is CASSIGPQGRSYNEQFF.